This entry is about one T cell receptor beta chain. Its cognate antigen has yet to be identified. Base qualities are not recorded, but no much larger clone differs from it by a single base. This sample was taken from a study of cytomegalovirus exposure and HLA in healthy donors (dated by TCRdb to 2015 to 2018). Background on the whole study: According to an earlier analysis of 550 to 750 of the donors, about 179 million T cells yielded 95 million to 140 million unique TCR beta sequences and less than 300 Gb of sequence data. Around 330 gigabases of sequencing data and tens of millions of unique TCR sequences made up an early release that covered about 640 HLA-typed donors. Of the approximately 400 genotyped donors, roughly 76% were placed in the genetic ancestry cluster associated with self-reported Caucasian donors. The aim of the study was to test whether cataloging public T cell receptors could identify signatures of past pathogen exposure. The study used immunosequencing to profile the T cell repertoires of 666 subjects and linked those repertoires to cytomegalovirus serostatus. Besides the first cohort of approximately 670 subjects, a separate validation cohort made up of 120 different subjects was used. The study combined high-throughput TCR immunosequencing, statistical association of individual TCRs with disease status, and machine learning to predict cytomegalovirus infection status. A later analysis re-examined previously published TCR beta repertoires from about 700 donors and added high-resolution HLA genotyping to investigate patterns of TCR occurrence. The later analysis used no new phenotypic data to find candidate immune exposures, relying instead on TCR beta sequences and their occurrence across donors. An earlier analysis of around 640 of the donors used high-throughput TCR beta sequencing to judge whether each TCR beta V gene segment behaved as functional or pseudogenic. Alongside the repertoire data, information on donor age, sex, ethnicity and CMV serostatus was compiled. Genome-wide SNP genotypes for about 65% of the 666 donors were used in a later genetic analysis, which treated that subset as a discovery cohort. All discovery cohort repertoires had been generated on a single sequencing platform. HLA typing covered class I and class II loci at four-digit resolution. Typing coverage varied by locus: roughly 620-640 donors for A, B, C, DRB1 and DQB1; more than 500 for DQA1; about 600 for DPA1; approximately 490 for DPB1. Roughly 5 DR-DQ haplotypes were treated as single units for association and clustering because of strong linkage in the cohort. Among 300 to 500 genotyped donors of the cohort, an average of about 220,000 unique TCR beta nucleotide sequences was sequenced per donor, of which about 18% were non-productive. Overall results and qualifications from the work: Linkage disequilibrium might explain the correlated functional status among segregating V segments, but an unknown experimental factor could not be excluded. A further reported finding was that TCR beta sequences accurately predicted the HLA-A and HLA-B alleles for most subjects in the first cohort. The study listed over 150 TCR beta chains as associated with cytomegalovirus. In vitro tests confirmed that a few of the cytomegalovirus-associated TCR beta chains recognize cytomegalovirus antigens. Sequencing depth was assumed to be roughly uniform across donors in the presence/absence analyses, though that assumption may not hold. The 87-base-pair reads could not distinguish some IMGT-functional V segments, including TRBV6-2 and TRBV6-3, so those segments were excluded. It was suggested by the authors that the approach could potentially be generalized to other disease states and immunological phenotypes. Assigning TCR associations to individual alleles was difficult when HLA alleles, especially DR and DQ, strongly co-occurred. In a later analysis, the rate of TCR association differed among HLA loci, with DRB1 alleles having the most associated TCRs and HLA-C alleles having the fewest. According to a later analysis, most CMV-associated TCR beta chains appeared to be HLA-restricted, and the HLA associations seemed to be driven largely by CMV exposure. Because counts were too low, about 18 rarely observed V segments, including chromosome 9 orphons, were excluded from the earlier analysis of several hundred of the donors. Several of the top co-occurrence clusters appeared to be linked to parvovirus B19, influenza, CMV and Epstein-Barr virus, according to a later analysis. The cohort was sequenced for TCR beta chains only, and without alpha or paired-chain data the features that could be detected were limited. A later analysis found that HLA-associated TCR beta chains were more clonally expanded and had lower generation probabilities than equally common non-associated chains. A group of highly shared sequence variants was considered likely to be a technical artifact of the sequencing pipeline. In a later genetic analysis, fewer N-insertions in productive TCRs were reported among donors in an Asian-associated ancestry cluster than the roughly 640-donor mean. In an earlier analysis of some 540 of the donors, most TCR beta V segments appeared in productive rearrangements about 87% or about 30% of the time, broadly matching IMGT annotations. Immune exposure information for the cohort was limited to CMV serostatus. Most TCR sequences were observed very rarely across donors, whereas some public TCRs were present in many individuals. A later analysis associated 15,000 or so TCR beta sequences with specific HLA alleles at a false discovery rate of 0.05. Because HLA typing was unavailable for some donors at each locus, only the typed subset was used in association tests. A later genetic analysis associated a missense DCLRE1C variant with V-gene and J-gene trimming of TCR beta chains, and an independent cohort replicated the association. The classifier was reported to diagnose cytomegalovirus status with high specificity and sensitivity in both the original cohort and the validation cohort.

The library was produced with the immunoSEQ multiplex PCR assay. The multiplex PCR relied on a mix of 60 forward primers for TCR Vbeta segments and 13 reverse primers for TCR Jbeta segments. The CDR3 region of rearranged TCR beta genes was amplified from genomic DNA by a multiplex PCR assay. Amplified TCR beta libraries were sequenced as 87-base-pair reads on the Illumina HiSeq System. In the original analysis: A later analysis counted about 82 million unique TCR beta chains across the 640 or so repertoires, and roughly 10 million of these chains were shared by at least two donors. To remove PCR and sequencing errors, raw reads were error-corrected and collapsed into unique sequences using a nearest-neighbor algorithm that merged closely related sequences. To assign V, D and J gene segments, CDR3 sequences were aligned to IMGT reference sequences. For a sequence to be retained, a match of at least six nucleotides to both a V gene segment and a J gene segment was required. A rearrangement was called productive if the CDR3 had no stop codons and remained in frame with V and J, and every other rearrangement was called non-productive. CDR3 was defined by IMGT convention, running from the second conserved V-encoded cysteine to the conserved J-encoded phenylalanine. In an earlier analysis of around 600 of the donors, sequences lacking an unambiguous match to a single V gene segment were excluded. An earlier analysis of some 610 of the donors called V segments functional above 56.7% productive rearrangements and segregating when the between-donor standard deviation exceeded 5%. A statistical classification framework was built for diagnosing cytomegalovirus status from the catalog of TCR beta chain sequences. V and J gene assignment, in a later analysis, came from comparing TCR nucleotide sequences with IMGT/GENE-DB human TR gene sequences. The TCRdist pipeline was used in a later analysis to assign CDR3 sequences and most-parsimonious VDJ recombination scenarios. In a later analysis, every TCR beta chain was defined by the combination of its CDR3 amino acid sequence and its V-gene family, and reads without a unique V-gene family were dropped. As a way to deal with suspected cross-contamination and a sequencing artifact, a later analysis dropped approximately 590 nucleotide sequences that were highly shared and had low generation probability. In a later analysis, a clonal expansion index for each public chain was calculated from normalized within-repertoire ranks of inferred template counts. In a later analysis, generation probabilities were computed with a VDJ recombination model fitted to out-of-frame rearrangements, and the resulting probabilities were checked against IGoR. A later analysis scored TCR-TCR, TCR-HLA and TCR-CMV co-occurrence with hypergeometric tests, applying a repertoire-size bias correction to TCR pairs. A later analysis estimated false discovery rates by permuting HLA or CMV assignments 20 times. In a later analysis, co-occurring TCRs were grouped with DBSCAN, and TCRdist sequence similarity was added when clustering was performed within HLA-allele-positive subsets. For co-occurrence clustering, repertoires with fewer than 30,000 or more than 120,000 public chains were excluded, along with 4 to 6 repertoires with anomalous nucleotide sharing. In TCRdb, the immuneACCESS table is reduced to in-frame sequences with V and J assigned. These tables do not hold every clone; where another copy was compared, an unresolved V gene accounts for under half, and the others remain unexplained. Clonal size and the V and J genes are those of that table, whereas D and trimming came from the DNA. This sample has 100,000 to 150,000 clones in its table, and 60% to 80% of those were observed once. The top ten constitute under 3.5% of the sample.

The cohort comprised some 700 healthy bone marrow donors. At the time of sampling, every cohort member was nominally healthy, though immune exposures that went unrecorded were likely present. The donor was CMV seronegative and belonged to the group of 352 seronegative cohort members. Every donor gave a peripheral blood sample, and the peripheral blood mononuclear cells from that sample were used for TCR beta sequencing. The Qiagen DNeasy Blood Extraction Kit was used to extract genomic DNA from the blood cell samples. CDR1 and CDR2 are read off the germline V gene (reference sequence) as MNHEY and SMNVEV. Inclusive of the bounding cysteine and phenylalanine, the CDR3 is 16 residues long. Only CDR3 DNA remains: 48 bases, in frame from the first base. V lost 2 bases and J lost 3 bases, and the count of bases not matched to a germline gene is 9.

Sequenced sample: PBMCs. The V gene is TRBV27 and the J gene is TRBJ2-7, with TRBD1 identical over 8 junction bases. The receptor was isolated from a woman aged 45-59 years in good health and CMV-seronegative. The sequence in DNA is TGTGCCAGCAGTTTAAGTATTGGGACAGGCAACTACGAGCAGTACTTC. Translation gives CASSLSIGTGNYEQYF.